The rows below give T cell receptor beta chains drawn from one sample of a study of cytomegalovirus exposure and HLA in healthy donors. Sequencing used immunoSEQ multiplex PCR; TCRdb keeps in-frame clones, though not all of them. This table has roughly 100,000 clones, roughly 70% appearing once. Sequencing was performed on PBMCs. The receptors were gathered from a man between 35 and 55 years old in good health and CMV-seronegative. CDR3s include the opening cysteine and the closing phenylalanine or tryptophan. D genes are given only for firm matches. Expanded clones are given a class, and other clones once, few, many or no size at all.

>NA|TRBD2|TRBV7-2|TRBJ2-3
CASSGDYLSTDTQYF
TGTGCCAGCAGCGGGGACTACCTTAGCACAGATACGCAGTATTTT
>few|NA|TRBV4-1|TRBJ2-5
CASSLGSTWETQYF
TGCGCCAGCAGTCTCGGGTCAACATGGGAGACCCAGTACTTC
>NA|NA|TRBV7-9|TRBJ2-1
CASSFLDRGDLSYNEQFF
TGTGCCAGCAGCTTTTTGGATCGCGGGGACTTAAGCTACAATGAGCAGTTCTTC
>NA|TRBD1|TRBV4-3|TRBJ2-7
CASSPGQGFYEQYF
TGCGCCAGCAGCCCGGGACAGGGCTTCTACGAGCAGTACTTC
>NA|NA|TRBV11-2|TRBJ1-4
CASSLGSATNEKLFF
TGTGCCAGCAGCTTAGGTAGTGCAACTAATGAAAAACTGTTTTTT
>once|TRBD1|TRBV6-1|TRBJ1-6
CASRTGGDNSPLHF
TGTGCCAGCCGGACAGGGGGCGATAATTCACCCCTCCACTTT
>few|NA|TRBV30|TRBJ1-1
CARSGVRNTEAFF
TGTGCCCGGAGTGGCGTTAGGAACACTGAAGCTTTCTTT
>once|NA|TRBV29-1|TRBJ1-1
CSVDTGTTEAFF
TGCAGCGTTGATACAGGGACCACTGAAGCTTTCTTT
>NA|NA|TRBV13|TRBJ2-3
CASSSSDTQYF
TGTGCCAGCAGCTCCTCAGATACGCAGTATTTT
>NA|NA|TRBV5-4|TRBJ2-6
CASSSPGSGANVLTF
TGTGCCAGCAGCTCACCGGGTTCTGGGGCCAACGTCCTGACTTTC
>few|NA|TRBV28|TRBJ1-1
CASSLPRAGEPNTEAFF
TGTGCCAGCAGTTTACCAAGGGCAGGGGAACCAAACACTGAAGCTTTCTTT
>NA|TRBD2|TRBV7-9|TRBJ2-3
CASRHPGERGGLFPDTQYF
TGTGCCAGCAGGCATCCCGGGGAGCGGGGGGGCCTGTTCCCAGATACGCAGTATTTT
>NA|NA|TRBV30|TRBJ2-3
CAWSVSGSSTDTQYF
TGTGCCTGGAGTGTCAGCGGTTCTAGCACAGATACGCAGTATTTT
>NA|NA|TRBV7-6|TRBJ1-1
CASSLGGVGRGTEAFF
TGTGCCAGCAGCTTAGGGGGGGTGGGCCGGGGCACTGAAGCTTTCTTT
>NA|NA|TRBV6-5|TRBJ2-5
CASSPTGRETQYF
TGTGCCAGCAGCCCCACAGGGAGAGAGACCCAGTACTTC
>NA|NA|TRBV27|TRBJ1-1
CASSGTGRTEAFF
TGTGCCAGCTCTGGCACAGGGCGCACTGAAGCTTTCTTT
>NA|NA|TRBV12-5|TRBJ2-5
CASGRDSPQETQYF
TGTGCTAGTGGGCGGGACAGCCCCCAAGAGACCCAGTACTTC
>NA|TRBD2|TRBV5-1|TRBJ2-5
CASSRTSGLQETQYF
TGCGCCAGCAGCCGGACTAGCGGGCTTCAAGAGACCCAGTACTTC
>NA|NA|TRBV11-3|TRBJ2-1
CASSLRDEQFF
TGTGCCAGCAGCTTACGGGATGAGCAGTTCTTC
>NA|TRBD2|TRBV6-4|TRBJ2-3
CASSVAGGADTQYF
TGTGCCAGCAGTGTGGCGGGGGGCGCGGATACGCAGTATTTT
>NA|TRBD2|TRBV7-9|TRBJ2-2
CASSQTSGALTNTGELFF
TGTGCCAGCAGCCAGACTAGCGGGGCCCTCACGAACACCGGGGAGCTGTTTTTT
>NA|NA|TRBV4-1|TRBJ2-1
CASSPTGIPYNEQFF
TGCGCCAGCAGCCCAACAGGGATCCCCTACAATGAGCAGTTCTTC
>NA|NA|TRBV5-4|TRBJ2-3
CASSLGGTSTDTQYF
TGTGCCAGCAGCTTGGGGGGGACTAGCACAGATACGCAGTATTTT
>NA|NA|TRBV10-3|TRBJ2-3
CATTGSSGVTQYF
TGTGCCACCACAGGAAGTTCTGGTGTTACGCAGTATTTT
>NA|TRBD1|TRBV6-6|TRBJ2-1
CASRATGVPEQFF
TGTGCCAGCAGGGCTACAGGGGTTCCTGAGCAGTTCTTC
>NA|TRBD1|TRBV10-3|TRBJ1-2
CAISGTGTGYTF
TGTGCCATCAGTGGGACAGGGACTGGCTACACCTTC
>NA|NA|TRBV7-9|TRBJ1-1
CASSPRGGLTEAFF
TGTGCCAGCAGCCCTCGGGGGGGGCTCACTGAAGCTTTCTTT
>NA|TRBD1|TRBV9|TRBJ2-7
CASSPLRTGHYEQYF
TGTGCCAGCAGCCCTCTAAGGACAGGGCATTACGAGCAGTACTTC
>once|NA|TRBV19|TRBJ1-1
CASSIARTANVMNTEAFF
TGTGCCAGTAGTATAGCTCGGACAGCGAACGTCATGAACACTGAAGCTTTCTTT
>NA|TRBD2|TRBV19|TRBJ2-1
CASSMGGNEQFF
TGTGCCAGTAGTATGGGGGGGAATGAGCAGTTCTTC
>NA|TRBD2|TRBV9|TRBJ2-4
CASSVDVLAGEAKNIQYF
TGTGCCAGCAGCGTAGATGTACTAGCGGGAGAGGCCAAAAACATTCAGTACTTC
>once|NA|TRBV5-1|TRBJ2-7
CASSLDRQPSYEQYF
TGCGCCAGCAGCTTGGACAGGCAACCCTCCTACGAGCAGTACTTC
>NA|TRBD2|TRBV7-6|TRBJ2-5
CASSRLAGEPPETQYF
TGTGCCAGCAGCCGACTAGCGGGAGAGCCCCCAGAGACCCAGTACTTC
>NA|NA|TRBV14|TRBJ1-1
CASSQNLAGLNTEAFF
TGTGCCAGCAGCCAAAACTTGGCAGGCTTGAACACTGAAGCTTTCTTT
>NA|NA|TRBV15|TRBJ2-7
CATSRDSGGEQYF
TGTGCCACCAGCAGAGATTCCGGGGGCGAGCAGTACTTC
>NA|TRBD1|TRBV11-3|TRBJ1-2
CASSLDTGGSYGYTF
TGTGCCAGCAGCTTAGATACAGGGGGCTCTTATGGCTACACCTTC
>NA|NA|TRBV4-1|TRBJ2-1
CASSQLAMDEQFF
TGCGCCAGCAGCCAACTAGCGATGGATGAGCAGTTCTTC
>NA|NA|TRBV19|TRBJ2-7
CASSVSGTLFYEQYF
TGTGCCAGTAGTGTCTCCGGGACACTCTTTTACGAGCAGTACTTC
>NA|NA|TRBV29-1|TRBJ2-7
CSVVAGPHEQYF
TGCAGCGTTGTGGCAGGCCCTCACGAGCAGTACTTC
>once|NA|TRBV6-5|TRBJ2-3
CASSYSGAGPDTQYF
TGTGCCAGCAGTTACTCTGGGGCAGGACCAGATACGCAGTATTTT
>NA|NA|TRBV7-2|TRBJ2-5
CASSPWGEETQYF
TGTGCCAGCAGCCCGTGGGGGGAAGAGACCCAGTACTTC
>few|TRBD1|TRBV5-1|TRBJ2-7
CASRFGTGSYEQYF
TGCGCCAGCAGGTTCGGGACAGGGAGCTACGAGCAGTACTTC
>NA|TRBD1|TRBV5-1|TRBJ2-7
CASSFADRVKYEQYF
TGCGCCAGCAGCTTTGCGGACAGGGTCAAATACGAGCAGTACTTC
>NA|NA|TRBV6-1|TRBJ1-2
CASGEGEVYGYTF
TGTGCCAGCGGTGAAGGGGAGGTCTATGGCTACACCTTC
>NA|TRBD1|TRBV27|TRBJ1-5
CASSLRGPDRGGDQPQHF
TGTGCCAGCAGTTTAAGGGGTCCCGACAGGGGAGGCGATCAGCCCCAGCATTTT
>NA|TRBD1|TRBV2|TRBJ1-5
CASSRQGRNQPQHF
TGTGCCAGCAGTAGACAGGGGCGCAATCAGCCCCAGCATTTT
>NA|NA|TRBV7-9|TRBJ1-1
CASSLGVTVNTEAFF
TGTGCCAGCAGCTTAGGTGTGACAGTGAACACTGAAGCTTTCTTT
>NA|TRBD1|TRBV5-6|TRBJ1-1
CASSLTGTGGHTEAFF
TGTGCCAGCAGCTTGACCGGGACAGGGGGGCACACTGAAGCTTTCTTT
>NA|TRBD2|TRBV27|TRBJ2-7
CASSYSGRGNEQYF
TGTGCCAGCAGCTATAGCGGGAGAGGGAACGAGCAGTACTTC
>NA|NA|TRBV19|TRBJ1-1
CASRTAPPNTEAFF
TGTGCCAGTAGGACAGCACCCCCGAACACTGAAGCTTTCTTT